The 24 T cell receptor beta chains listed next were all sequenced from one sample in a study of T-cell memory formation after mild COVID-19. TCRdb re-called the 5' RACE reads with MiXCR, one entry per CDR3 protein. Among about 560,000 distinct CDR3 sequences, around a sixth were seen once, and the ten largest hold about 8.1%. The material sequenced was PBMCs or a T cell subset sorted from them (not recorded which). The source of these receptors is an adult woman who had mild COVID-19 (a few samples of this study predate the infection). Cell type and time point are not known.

The CDR3, as DNA: TGCGCCAGCAGCTTGAACACCGCGGGGAAAAACATTCAGTACTTC. Amino acid sequence: CASSLNTAGKNIQYF. The chain has TRBV5-1 and TRBJ2-4, with D perhaps matching TRBD2 (6 bases). Germline CDR1 SGHRS, CDR2 YFSETQ. The CDR3 extends over 15 amino acids. The V end lost 1 base, the J end lost 4 bases, and 12 bases lay between the germline ends.

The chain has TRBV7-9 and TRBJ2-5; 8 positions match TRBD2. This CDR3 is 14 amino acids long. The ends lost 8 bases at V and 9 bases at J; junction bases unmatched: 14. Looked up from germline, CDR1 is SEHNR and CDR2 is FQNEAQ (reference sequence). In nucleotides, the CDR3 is TGTGCCAGCGGCCAAGACCCGACCGGGGGGGCCCAGTACTTC. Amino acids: CASGQDPTGGAQYF.

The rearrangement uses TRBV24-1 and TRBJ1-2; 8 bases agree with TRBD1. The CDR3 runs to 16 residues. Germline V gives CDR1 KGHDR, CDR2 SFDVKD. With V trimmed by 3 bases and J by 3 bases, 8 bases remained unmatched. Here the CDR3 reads CATSDTTGGKDYGYTF. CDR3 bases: TGTGCCACCAGTGATACTACAGGGGGAAAGGACTATGGCTACACCTTC.

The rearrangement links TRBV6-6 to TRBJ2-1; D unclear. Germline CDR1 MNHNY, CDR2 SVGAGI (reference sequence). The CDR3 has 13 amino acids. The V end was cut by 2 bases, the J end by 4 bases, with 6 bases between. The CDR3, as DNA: TGTGCCAGCAGTTACAGGGAATACAATGAGCAGTTCTTC. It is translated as CASSYREYNEQFF.

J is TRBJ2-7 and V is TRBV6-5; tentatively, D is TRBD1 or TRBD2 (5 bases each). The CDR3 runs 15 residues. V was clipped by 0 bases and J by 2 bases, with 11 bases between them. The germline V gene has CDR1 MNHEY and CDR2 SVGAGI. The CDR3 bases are TGTGCCAGCAGTTACTCCCCGGGGCCCGCCTACGAGCAGTACTTC. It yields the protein CASSYSPGPAYEQYF.

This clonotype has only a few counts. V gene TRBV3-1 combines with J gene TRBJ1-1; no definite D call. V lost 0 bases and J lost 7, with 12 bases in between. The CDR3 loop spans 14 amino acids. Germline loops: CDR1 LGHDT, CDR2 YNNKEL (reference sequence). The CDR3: CASSQDQGLREAFF. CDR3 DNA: TGTGCCAGCAGCCAAGATCAAGGACTGCGTGAAGCTTTCTTT.

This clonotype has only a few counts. The CDR3 coding sequence is TGTGCCAGCAGCCAAGATAGGACCGCCGATGGCTACACCTTC. Its protein product is CASSQDRTADGYTF. This chain links TRBV3-1 with TRBJ1-2; D remains unclear. The CDR3 totals 14 residues. V was clipped by 0 bases and J by 6 bases, with 11 bases between them. Germline V gene lookup returns CDR1 LGHDT and CDR2 YNNKEL (reference sequence).

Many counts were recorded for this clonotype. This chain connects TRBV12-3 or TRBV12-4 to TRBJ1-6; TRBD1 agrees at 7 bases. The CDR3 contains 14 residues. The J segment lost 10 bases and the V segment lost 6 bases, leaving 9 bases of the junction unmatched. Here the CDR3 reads CASRYRGGESPLHF. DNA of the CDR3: TGTGCCAGCAGGTACAGGGGCGGTGAATCACCCCTCCACTTT.

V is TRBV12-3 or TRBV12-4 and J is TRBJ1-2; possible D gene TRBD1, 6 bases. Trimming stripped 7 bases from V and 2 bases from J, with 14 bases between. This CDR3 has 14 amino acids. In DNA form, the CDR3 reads TGTGCCAGCACCGAGGGGGGCGCGAACTATGGCTACACCTTC. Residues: CASTEGGANYGYTF.

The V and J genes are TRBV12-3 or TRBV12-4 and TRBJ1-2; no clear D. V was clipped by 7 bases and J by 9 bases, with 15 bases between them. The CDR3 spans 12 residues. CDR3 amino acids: CASTNPRESYTF. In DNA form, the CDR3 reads TGTGCCAGCACCAATCCGAGGGAGAGCTACACCTTC.

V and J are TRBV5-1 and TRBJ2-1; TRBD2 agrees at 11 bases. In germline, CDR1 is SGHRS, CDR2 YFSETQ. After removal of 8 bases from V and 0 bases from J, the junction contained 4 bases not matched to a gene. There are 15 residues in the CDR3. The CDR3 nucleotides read TGCGCCAGTTATAGCGGGGGGGACTCCTACAATGAGCAGTTCTTC. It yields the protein CASYSGGDSYNEQFF.

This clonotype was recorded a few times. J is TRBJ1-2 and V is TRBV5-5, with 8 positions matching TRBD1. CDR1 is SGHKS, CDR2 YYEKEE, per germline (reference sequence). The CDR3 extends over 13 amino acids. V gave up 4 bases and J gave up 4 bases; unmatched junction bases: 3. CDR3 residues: CASSGTGGYGYTF. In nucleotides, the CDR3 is TGTGCCAGCAGCGGAACAGGGGGCTATGGCTACACCTTC.

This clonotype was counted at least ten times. The CDR3, as DNA: TGTGCCAGTTCTACAGGGGGGGACTACAATGAGCAGTTCTTC. The encoded protein is CASSTGGDYNEQFF. The chain carries TRBV19 and TRBJ2-1, with D possibly being TRBD1 (8 bases). Trimming removed 8 bases from V and 3 bases from J, with 14 bases in between. From germline, CDR1 is LNHDA and CDR2 SQIVND (reference sequence). CDR3 size: 14 residues.

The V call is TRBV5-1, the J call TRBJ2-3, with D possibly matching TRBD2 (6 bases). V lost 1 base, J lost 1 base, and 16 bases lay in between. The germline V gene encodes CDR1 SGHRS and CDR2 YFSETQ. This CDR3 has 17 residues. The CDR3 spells CASSLRLGGSRTDTQYF. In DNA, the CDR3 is TGCGCCAGCAGCTTGAGACTCGGGGGTAGTCGCACAGATACGCAGTATTTT.

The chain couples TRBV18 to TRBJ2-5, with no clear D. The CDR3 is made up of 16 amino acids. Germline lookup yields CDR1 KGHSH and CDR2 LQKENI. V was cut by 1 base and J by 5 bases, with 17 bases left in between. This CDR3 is CASSPRIGSPRETQYF. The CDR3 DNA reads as TGTGCCAGCTCACCACGTATCGGTTCACCGAGGGAGACCCAGTACTTC. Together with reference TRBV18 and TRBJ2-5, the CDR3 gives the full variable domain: NAGVMQNPRHLVRRRGQEARLRCSPMKGHSHVYWYRQLPEEGLKFMVYLQKENIIDESGMPKERFSAEFPKEGPSILRIQQVVRGDSAAYFCASSPRIGSPRETQYFGPGTRLLVL.

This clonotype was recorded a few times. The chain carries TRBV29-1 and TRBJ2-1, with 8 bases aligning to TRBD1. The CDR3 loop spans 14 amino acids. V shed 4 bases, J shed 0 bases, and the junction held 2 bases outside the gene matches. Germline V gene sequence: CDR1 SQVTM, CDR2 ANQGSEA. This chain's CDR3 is CSVGQGSSYNEQFF. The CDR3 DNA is TGCAGCGTTGGACAGGGGAGCTCCTACAATGAGCAGTTCTTC.

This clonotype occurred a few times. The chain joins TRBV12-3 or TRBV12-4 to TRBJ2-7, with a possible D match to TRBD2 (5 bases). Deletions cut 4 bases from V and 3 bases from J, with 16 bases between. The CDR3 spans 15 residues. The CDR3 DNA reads TGTGCCAGCAGTTCCAGGCAAATCGGGGTCTACGAGCAGTACTTC. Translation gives CASSSRQIGVYEQYF.

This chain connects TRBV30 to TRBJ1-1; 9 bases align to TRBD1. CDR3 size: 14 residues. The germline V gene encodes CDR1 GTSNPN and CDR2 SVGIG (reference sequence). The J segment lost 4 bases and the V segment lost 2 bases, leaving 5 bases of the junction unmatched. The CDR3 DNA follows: TGTGCCTGGAGTTTATGGACAGGGGTCACTGAAGCTTTCTTT. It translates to CAWSLWTGVTEAFF.

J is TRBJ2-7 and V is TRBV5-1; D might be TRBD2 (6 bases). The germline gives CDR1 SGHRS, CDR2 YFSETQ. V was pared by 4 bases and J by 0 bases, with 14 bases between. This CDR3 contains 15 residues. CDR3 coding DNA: TGCGCCAGCAGCCCGGGACTGGACTACTCCTACGAGCAGTACTTC. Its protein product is CASSPGLDYSYEQYF.

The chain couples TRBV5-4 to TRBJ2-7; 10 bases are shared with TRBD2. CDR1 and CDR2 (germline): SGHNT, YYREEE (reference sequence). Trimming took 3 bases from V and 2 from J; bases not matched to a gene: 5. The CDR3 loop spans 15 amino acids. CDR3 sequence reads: CASSSLAGLTYEQYF. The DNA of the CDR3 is TGTGCCAGCAGCTCACTAGCGGGACTAACCTACGAGCAGTACTTC.

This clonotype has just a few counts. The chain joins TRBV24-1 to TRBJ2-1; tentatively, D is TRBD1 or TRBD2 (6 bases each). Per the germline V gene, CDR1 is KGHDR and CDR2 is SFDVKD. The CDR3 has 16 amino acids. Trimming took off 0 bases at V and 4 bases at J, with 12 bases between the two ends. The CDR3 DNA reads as TGTGCCACCAGTGATTTGCGGGGGCCCTCATACAATGAGCAGTTCTTC. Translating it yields CATSDLRGPSYNEQFF.

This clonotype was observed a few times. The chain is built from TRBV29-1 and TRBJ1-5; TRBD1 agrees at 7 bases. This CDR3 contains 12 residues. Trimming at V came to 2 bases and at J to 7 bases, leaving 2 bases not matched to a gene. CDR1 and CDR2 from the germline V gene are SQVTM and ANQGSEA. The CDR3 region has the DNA TGCAGCGTTGAAACAGGGGACCAGCCCCAGCATTTT. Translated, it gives CSVETGDQPQHF.

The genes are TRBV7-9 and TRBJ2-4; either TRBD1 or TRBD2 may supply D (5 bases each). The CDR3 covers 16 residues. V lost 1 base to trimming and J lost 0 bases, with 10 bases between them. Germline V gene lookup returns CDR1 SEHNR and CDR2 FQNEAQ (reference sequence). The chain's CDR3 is CASSLGGILAKNIQYF. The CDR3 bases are TGTGCCAGCAGCTTAGGGGGGATTCTAGCCAAAAACATTCAGTACTTC.

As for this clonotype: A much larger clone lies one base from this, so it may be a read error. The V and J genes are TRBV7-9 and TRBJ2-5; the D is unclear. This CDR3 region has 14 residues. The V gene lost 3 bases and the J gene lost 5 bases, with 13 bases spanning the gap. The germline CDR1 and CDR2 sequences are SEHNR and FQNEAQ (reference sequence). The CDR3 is CASSFGVRLETQYF. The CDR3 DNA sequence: TGTGCCAGCAGCTTCGGCGTCCGACTGGAGACCCAGTACTTC.